This T cell receptor beta chain stems from a study of T cells in Graves' hyperthyroidism and ophthalmopathy. Germline V CDR1 and CDR2: SGHAT, FQDESV (reference sequence). This CDR3 contains 16 residues. The investigators amplified TCR beta CDR3 regions from RNA transcripts. The HTBI set primed first-round TCR CDR3 RT-PCR. MiXCR was run by TCRdb on the multiplex PCR reads, yielding one entry per CDR3 protein. The table records fewer than 650,000 distinct CDR3 sequences, approximately 14% of them present only once. Note on this clonotype: With a much larger clone just one base away, this may be a read error.

The gene calls are TRBV11-1 and TRBJ1-5; the match to TRBD1 covers 10 bases. This TCR derives from a woman in her thirties or forties with Graves' ophthalmopathy. The specimen sequenced was blood. The CDR3 sequence: CVSSLLDRGRNQPQHF. CDR3 bases: TGTGTCAGCAGCCTACTCGACAGGGGGCGGAATCAGCCCCAGCATTTT.